Sequencing of this T cell receptor (beta chain) was carried out in a study of control samples from healthy donors and cancer patients. Repertoires were generated with immunoSEQ multiplex PCR, while TCRdb's copy carries only in-frame clones and drops some. This table has 84,000 or so clones, 91% appearing once. Trimming shortened V by 2 bases and J by 3 bases, and 7 bases separated the two germline ends. Germline V CDR1 and CDR2: SGHTA, FQGNSA. CDR3 length: 14 amino acids. The receptor was isolated from a middle-aged man in good health. J is TRBJ2-2 and V is TRBV7-2; no clear D gene. The sequencing sample was made of blood. The DNA of the CDR3 is TGTGCCAGCAGCTTATACTCCTACACCGGGGAGCTGTTTTTT. This codes for CASSLYSYTGELFF.